The entry that follows covers one T cell receptor beta chain sequence. Its antigen target is currently unknown. Each sample's TRB amplification started from around 260 ng of peripheral blood genomic DNA, which corresponds to tens of thousands of genome equivalents. TRB rearrangements were amplified by multiplex PCR using a touch-down protocol with TRB-A and TRB-B primer pools mixed in one tube. Illumina adapters and sample indices were attached to the amplicons through two consecutive PCR reactions using Phusion HS II polymerase. The amplicons were purified from gel with the NucleoSpin Gel and PCR Clean-up kit, after which the amplicons were quantified by Qubit and checked for quality on an Agilent 2100 Bioanalyzer. Libraries were sequenced on an Illumina MiSeq using 600-cycle, single-indexed, paired-end runs. In the source study's methods: MiXCR version 2.1.12, together with the default MiXCR reference library, was used to align and assemble the TRB reads. Each unique CDR3 nucleotide sequence defined a clone, and only productive sequences with at least two reads were analysed. Alpha-parameterized diversity profiles (alpha 0 to 5), including the Shannon (alpha 1) and Simpson (alpha 2) indices, were computed with an R script to assess repertoire diversity. The tcR package was used to compute combinatorial TRB VJ usage, which was then compared between cohorts by principal component analysis with ade4. GLIPH was used to cluster TCRbeta CDR3s in pairs of cohorts matched for age and read depth, and a Wilcoxon test was used to compare cluster frequencies. TCRdb reprocessed the reads and lists each CDR3 protein sequence as a single entry, with no DNA. The V and J calls and clone size come from TCRdb's table, not from the authors' own analysis. This sample's table carries approximately 16,000 distinct CDR3 sequences. The ten largest account for 2.2% of the sample.

CDR1 SGHAT and CDR2 FQNNGV were looked up in the germline V gene. The CDR3, cysteine through phenylalanine, is 16 amino acids long. DNA for this receptor is not on file. The data were taken from a study of T cell clusters in autoimmune cytopenias (dated by TCRdb to the late 2010s). Study-wide context: Per sample, TRB sequencing gave a median depth of approximately 52,000 reads and a median of about 2,500 distinct TRB clonotypes. The study aimed to test whether autoimmune cytopenia patients carry a disease-specific immune repertoire signature usable as a blood-based biomarker. Alongside healthy, CLL and autoimmune hepatitis controls, autoimmune cytopenia patients had their peripheral blood TRB and IGH repertoires sequenced at active disease and again during treatment follow-up. The paper as a whole reports these results and caveats: The GLIPH analysis suggested a lack of physiological T cell clusters in primary autoimmune cytopenia patients, since some 46 clusters were exclusive to healthy donors whereas about 18 were exclusive to patients. The T cell clusters were defined in silico only, and their functional role remained to be validated experimentally. In the comparison of secondary cytopenia with CLL, the cluster-lack signature was not observed, apparently because the dominant lymphoma-associated repertoire masked the signature. Almost three-fold more exclusive TRB clusters were observed in healthy donors than in active autoimmune hepatitis patients, consistent with an autoimmunity-wide signature. Shifts in the TRB repertoire, including less even repertoires in secondary cytopenia and CLL, were mostly a reflection of lymphoma bias and not of autoimmunity.

Sequencing was done on a sample of peripheral blood. The clonotype originates from a human donor with an autoimmune cytopenia or autoimmune hepatitis (not recorded which). The rearranged segments are TRBV11-2 and TRBJ1-1. CDR3 protein: CASSRGPNRVNTEAFF.